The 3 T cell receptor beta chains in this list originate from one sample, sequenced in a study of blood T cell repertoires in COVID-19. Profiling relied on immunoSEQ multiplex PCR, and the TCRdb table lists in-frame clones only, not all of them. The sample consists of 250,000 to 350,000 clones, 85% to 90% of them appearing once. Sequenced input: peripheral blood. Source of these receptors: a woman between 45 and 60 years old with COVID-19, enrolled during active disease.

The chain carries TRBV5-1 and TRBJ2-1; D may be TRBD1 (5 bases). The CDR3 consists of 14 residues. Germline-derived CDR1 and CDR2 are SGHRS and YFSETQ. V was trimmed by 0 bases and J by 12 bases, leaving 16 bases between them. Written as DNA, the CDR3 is TGCGCCAGCAGCTTGGTGCAGGGAATTTCGGTGCAGTTCTTC. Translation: CASSLVQGISVQFF.

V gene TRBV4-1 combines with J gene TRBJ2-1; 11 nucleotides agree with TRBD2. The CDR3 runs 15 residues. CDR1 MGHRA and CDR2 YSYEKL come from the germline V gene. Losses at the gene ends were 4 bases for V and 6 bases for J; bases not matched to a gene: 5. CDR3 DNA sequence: TGCGCCAGCAGCCTTCTAGCGGGAGGTCTCAATGAGCAGTTCTTC. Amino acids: CASSLLAGGLNEQFF.

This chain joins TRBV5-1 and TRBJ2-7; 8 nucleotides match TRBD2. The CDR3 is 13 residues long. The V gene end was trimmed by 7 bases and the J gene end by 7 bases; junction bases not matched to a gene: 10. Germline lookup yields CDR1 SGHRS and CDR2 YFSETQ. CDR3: CASSSGRGREQYF. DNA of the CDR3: TGCGCCAGCTCAAGCGGGAGAGGGAGAGAGCAGTACTTC.